Presented here are 5 T cell receptor beta chains from one specimen sequenced in a study of shared T cell receptors in the human thymus. Measured with immunoSEQ multiplex PCR; TCRdb has only the in-frame clones, and not every one. The sample records 450,000 to 650,000 clones, about 80% being singletons. These data also formed part of another study, on human thymus T cells.

The sample comprised thymocytes. These receptors all stem from a boy under three years old with a congenital heart defect.

This rearrangement joins TRBV28 to TRBJ1-2; TRBD1 matches at 7 bases. Germline-derived CDR1 and CDR2 are MDHEN and SYDVKM. The CDR3 has 15 amino acids. The V segment lost 3 bases and the J segment 5 bases; nucleotides outside the gene matches: 9. The DNA of the CDR3 is TGTGCCAGCAGTTTCCCCCGGGACAGAAGGTATGGCTACACCTTC. Its protein is CASSFPRDRRYGYTF.

The gene calls are TRBV29-1 and TRBJ2-3, with TRBD1 identical over 8 bases. The germline V gene encodes CDR1 SQVTM and CDR2 ANQGSEA. The junction had 4 bases not matched to a gene; V was cut back by 4 bases and J by 4 bases. The length of the CDR3 is 13 residues. This chain's CDR3 is CSVGAGGPDTQYF. As DNA, the CDR3 is TGCAGCGTTGGGGCAGGGGGCCCAGATACGCAGTATTTT.

This sequence joins TRBV25-1 and TRBJ2-1, with TRBD2 matching over 10 bases. In germline, CDR1 is MGHDK, CDR2 SYGVNS. Germline trimming cut 4 bases from V and 6 bases from J; bases unmatched to any gene: 15. This CDR3 has 18 amino acids. CDR3 bases: TGTGCCAGCAGTGCCATCGGTCTGGGACTAGCGCAGATCAATGAGCAGTTCTTC. Its protein product is CASSAIGLGLAQINEQFF.

This chain uses TRBV4-1 with TRBJ1-3; no reliable D call. The CDR3 runs 15 residues. The germline V and J ends were trimmed by 0 bases and 5 bases, with 11 bases remaining between them. Germline V CDR1 and CDR2: MGHRA, YSYEKL. The chain's CDR3 is CASSQDTQERNTIYF. CDR3 DNA sequence: TGCGCCAGCAGCCAAGATACGCAGGAACGAAACACCATATATTTT.

The V call is TRBV14, the J call TRBJ2-7; possibly TRBD1 for D (6 bases). This CDR3 region has 16 residues. Germline CDR1 reads SGHDN; CDR2 reads FVKESK. V was trimmed by 4 bases and J by 2 bases, leaving 18 bases between them. The CDR3 DNA follows: TGTGCCAGCAGCCCACAGACAGGACCCCCAGCCTACGAGCAGTACTTC. Protein: CASSPQTGPPAYEQYF. The variable domain in full, with the rest retrieved from reference TRBV14 and TRBJ2-7, is EAGVTQFPSHSVIEKGQTVTLRCDPISGHDNLYWYRRVMGKEIKFLLHFVKESKQDESGMPNNRFLAERTGGTYSTLKVQPAELEDSGVYFCASSPQTGPPAYEQYFGPGTRLTVT.